The clone carrying this T cell receptor beta chain was observed a handful of times. The antigen is not known. This specimen comes from a study of CD8 T cells in ankylosing spondylitis. Points from the study as a whole: There were earlier reports of some motif variants in reactive arthritis synovial fluid and blood. The study identified a TCR beta motif of 7 or 8 highly homologous variants that appeared characteristic of ankylosing spondylitis blood. Clones tied to disease were said to be significantly enriched in matched ankylosing spondylitis synovial fluid.

Library preparation for TCR beta used quantitative 5'-RACE with molecular barcodes. TCRdb reanalysed the 5' RACE reads using MiXCR and keeps one entry per CDR3 protein. The top ten clones hold approximately 0.5% of a sample with 750,000 to 850,000 distinct CDR3 sequences, 12% of them seen once. The CDR3 covers 14 residues. From germline, CDR1 is DFQATT and CDR2 SNEGSKA (reference sequence). V lost 5 bases and J lost 3, with 15 bases in between. The specimen was blood, either unsorted or a sorted T cell fraction (not recorded which). The chain has TRBV20-1 and TRBJ2-3, with D perhaps given as TRBD1 or TRBD2 (5 bases each). This TCR was sampled from a male donor with ankylosing spondylitis. Here the CDR3 reads CSASVGVRTDTQYF. CDR3 coding DNA: TGCAGTGCTTCGGTGGGGGTCAGGACAGATACGCAGTATTTT.